This TCR beta chain was captured by sequencing in a study of T-cell memory formation after mild COVID-19. UMIs and sample barcodes were carried by the TCR alpha and TCR beta cDNA libraries that 5'RACE produced using constant-segment primers. One entry per CDR3 protein results from TCRdb running MiXCR on the 5' RACE reads. Among approximately 240,000 distinct CDR3 sequences listed, roughly 15% were seen once. This clonotype came up a few times. This CDR3 comprises 14 residues. Germline CDR1 is DFQATT and CDR2 is SNEGSKA (reference sequence). Losses at the gene ends were 3 bases for V and 7 bases for J; bases not matched to a gene: 5.

The TCR originated in a man aged 18-30 years who had mild COVID-19 (a few samples of this study predate the infection). Cell type and time point are not known. Sequencing input: PBMCs or a T cell subset sorted from them (not recorded which). V gene TRBV20-1 combines with J gene TRBJ2-3; 12 positions match TRBD2. CDR3 sequence: CSARASGGVYTQYF. The CDR3, as DNA: TGCAGTGCTAGGGCTAGCGGGGGGGTATATACGCAGTATTTT.